A single sample is the source of the 30 T cell receptor beta chains below, sequenced in a study of cytomegalovirus exposure and HLA in healthy donors (dated by TCRdb to the late 2010s). The library was made by the immunoSEQ multiplex PCR assay. The table comes from immuneACCESS by way of TCRdb, which keeps in-frame sequences with V and J called. Part of the clones is missing from these tables; in studies checked, under half for an unresolved V gene and the rest for unknown reasons. In this sample the table shows approximately 220,000 clones, just under 90% of which occur a single time. Jointly, the top ten make up roughly 2.5% of the sample. The sequencing sample was made of PBMCs. The receptors here all came from a man aged 18 to 29 in good health and CMV-seronegative.

The chain uses TRBV7-9 and TRBJ2-7, with 14 bases that match TRBD2. The J segment lost 2 bases and the V segment lost 5 bases, leaving 5 bases of the junction unmatched. This CDR3 is 16 amino acids long. Germline CDR1 reads SEHNR; CDR2 reads FQNEAQ (reference sequence). CDR3: CASSGLAGGQPYEQYF. CDR3 coding DNA: TGTGCCAGCAGCGGACTAGCGGGAGGTCAGCCCTACGAGCAGTACTTC.

The rearrangement joins TRBV7-3 to TRBJ2-3; D uncertain. CDR3 length: 14 amino acids. The V gene lost 3 bases and the J gene lost 0 bases, with 7 bases spanning the gap. CDR1 is SGHTA and CDR2 is FQGTGA in the germline V gene. The CDR3 DNA follows: TGTGCCAGCAGCTTTGGCTCGAGCACAGATACGCAGTATTTT. Its protein is CASSFGSSTDTQYF.

The chain is built from TRBV4-1 and TRBJ2-2; the D gene is possibly TRBD2 (5 bases). The V gene's germline CDR1 is MGHRA and CDR2 YSYEKL. CDR3 length: 14 residues. V lost 4 bases and J 4 bases, leaving 10 bases between the germline ends. CDR3 loop: CASSLMGSTGELFF. The CDR3 bases are TGCGCCAGCAGCCTGATGGGGAGCACCGGGGAGCTGTTTTTT.

This sequence joins TRBV15 and TRBJ1-5; D call uncertain. Germline CDR1 and CDR2: LNHNV and YYDKDF (reference sequence). The V end was cut by 1 base, the J end by 6 bases, with 7 bases between. CDR3 length: 13 residues. Here the CDR3 reads CATSRGGRQPQHF. CDR3 DNA sequence: TGTGCCACCAGCAGAGGAGGGCGTCAGCCCCAGCATTTT.

The rearrangement joins TRBV7-8 to TRBJ2-7, with a possible D match to TRBD2 (6 bases). This CDR3 region has 15 residues. Per the germline V gene, CDR1 is SGHVS and CDR2 is FQNEAQ. Trimming removed 3 bases from V and 0 bases from J, with 12 bases in between. CDR3: CASSFEMGGSYEQYF. The CDR3 nucleotides read TGTGCCAGCAGCTTCGAAATGGGGGGCTCCTACGAGCAGTACTTC.

This sequence joins TRBV29-1 and TRBJ2-5; no definite D call. The CDR3 covers 11 residues. Per the germline V gene, CDR1 is SQVTM and CDR2 is ANQGSEA. V lost 6 bases, J lost 5 bases, and 10 bases lay in between. The CDR3: CSVYKKETQYF. CDR3 coding DNA: TGCAGCGTCTATAAGAAGGAGACCCAGTACTTC.

For the CDR3, the DNA is TGTGCCAGCAGCTCTGCCCCGGGTAGAACCTACGAGCAGTACTTC. Its protein is CASSSAPGRTYEQYF. The chain recombines TRBV7-2 with TRBJ2-7; no clear D gene. This CDR3 has 15 residues. Germline assignment: CDR1 SGHTA and CDR2 FQGNSA. V gave up 4 bases and J gave up 2 bases, with 15 bases separating them.

The V gene is TRBV6-4, the J gene TRBJ1-1; no reliable D call. CDR1 and CDR2 from the germline V gene are MRHNA and SNTAGT. Trimming stripped 3 bases from V and 1 base from J, with 6 bases between. CDR3 length: 13 amino acids. The CDR3 protein is CASSEEGNTEAFF. DNA of the CDR3: TGTGCCAGCAGTGAGGAGGGGAACACTGAAGCTTTCTTT.

The chain employs TRBV7-8 and TRBJ2-2, with TRBD2 identical over 12 bases. The CDR3 consists of 16 residues. Per the germline V gene, CDR1 is SGHVS and CDR2 is FQNEAQ. Trimming removed 2 bases from V and 6 bases from J; junction bases left unmatched: 4. The CDR3 sequence is CASSLSGTSGSGELFF. The CDR3 DNA is TGTGCCAGCAGCTTAAGTGGGACTAGCGGGTCCGGGGAGCTGTTTTTT.

The chain has TRBV27 and TRBJ2-2; 12 bases are a match to TRBD2. The CDR3 runs to 17 residues. After removal of 2 bases from V and 5 bases from J, the junction contained 6 bases not matched to a gene. The germline CDR1 and CDR2 sequences are MNHEY and SMNVEV (reference sequence). In nucleotides, the CDR3 is TGTGCCAGCAGTTTACCTAGCGGGGGGGCTTTTACCGGGGAGCTGTTTTTT. It specifies CASSLPSGGAFTGELFF.

Here the CDR3 reads CASSLGQGFNEQYF. As DNA, the CDR3 is TGCGCCAGCAGCTTGGGACAGGGGTTCAACGAGCAGTACTTC. V gene TRBV5-1 combines with J gene TRBJ2-7; TRBD1 matches at 8 bases. Germline CDR1 reads SGHRS; CDR2 reads YFSETQ. The CDR3 sequence is 14 residues long. With 0 bases clipped from V and 5 bases from J, the junction kept 4 bases outside the gene matches.

The chain carries TRBV6-1 and TRBJ2-1, with 10 bases fitting TRBD2. V lost 4 bases, J lost 0 bases, and 6 bases stayed unmatched. Germline CDR1 is MNHNS and CDR2 is SASEGT. The CDR3 runs to 17 residues. CDR3 loop: CASSGWTSGSSYNEQFF. CDR3 nucleotides: TGTGCCAGCAGTGGTTGGACTAGCGGCAGCTCCTACAATGAGCAGTTCTTC.

The genes are TRBV11-2 and TRBJ1-2; D uncertain. V was pared by 1 base and J by 5 bases, with 14 bases between. Germline V lookup: CDR1 SGHAT, CDR2 FQNNGV. CDR3 length equals 15 residues. DNA for the CDR3: TGTGCCAGCAGCTTAGGTGGCGGTGCTGTGTATGGCTACACCTTC. Protein sequence: CASSLGGGAVYGYTF.

This sequence joins TRBV28 and TRBJ1-5; D call uncertain. V lost 8 bases to trimming and J lost 4 bases, with 9 bases between them. The germline gives CDR1 MDHEN, CDR2 SYDVKM. This CDR3 is 12 amino acids long. The CDR3 nucleotides are TGTGCCAGCTGCCAGGTTAATCAGCCCCAGCATTTT. Translated, it gives CASCQVNQPQHF.

The chain is built from TRBV5-1 and TRBJ2-1; 10 bases fit TRBD1. Germline V gene lookup returns CDR1 SGHRS and CDR2 YFSETQ. CDR3 size: 19 residues. Trimming removed 2 bases from V and 6 bases from J; junction bases left unmatched: 17. The CDR3 DNA follows: TGCGCCAGCAGCTTCCCGGACAGGGGGTATCAGTTGTTTAGCAATGAGCAGTTCTTC. Translation: CASSFPDRGYQLFSNEQFF.

This clone was seen a handful of times. V is TRBV19 and J is TRBJ1-2, with D possibly TRBD1 on 5 matching bases. The V gene's germline CDR1 is LNHDA and CDR2 SQIVND (reference sequence). With 1 base removed from V and 6 bases from J, the gap between germline ends came to 15 bases. The CDR3 is made up of 15 amino acids. The CDR3 here is CASSIGEGEVNGYTF. CDR3 DNA sequence: TGTGCCAGTAGTATAGGCGAAGGGGAAGTTAATGGCTACACCTTC.

J is TRBJ2-5 and V is TRBV27; the D gene is possibly TRBD2 (5 bases). The CDR3 consists of 13 residues. The V end was cut by 2 bases, the J end by 3 bases, with 7 bases between. Germline CDR1 and CDR2: MNHEY and SMNVEV (reference sequence). The CDR3: CASSLGLKETQYF. The CDR3 DNA sequence: TGTGCCAGCAGTTTAGGACTGAAAGAGACCCAGTACTTC.

The genes are TRBV11-2 and TRBJ1-4, with a possible D match to TRBD1 (6 bases). The germline V gene has CDR1 SGHAT and CDR2 FQNNGV. V gave up 3 bases and J gave up 8 bases, with 13 bases separating them. The CDR3 covers 14 residues. The CDR3 DNA follows: TGTGCCAGCAGCTTTTACGGGGGGCGAGAAAAACTGTTTTTT. Protein: CASSFYGGREKLFF.

This clone appeared once. J is TRBJ2-7 and V is TRBV9, with 12 bases identical to TRBD2. The V segment lost 0 bases and the J segment 6 bases; nucleotides outside the gene matches: 7. The CDR3 is 16 residues long. Germline assignment: CDR1 SGDLS and CDR2 YYNGEE. The CDR3 DNA is TGTGCCAGCAGCGTAGGGCTAGCGGGGGGGCCCGGCGAGCAGTACTTC. As protein: CASSVGLAGGPGEQYF. Supplemented by reference TRBV9 and TRBJ2-7, the full variable domain reads DSGVTQTPKHLITATGQRVTLRCSPRSGDLSVYWYQQSLDQGLQFLIQYYNGEERAKGNILERFSAQQFPDLHSELNLSSLELGDSALYFCASSVGLAGGPGEQYFGPGTRLTVT.

The chain has TRBV29-1 and TRBJ2-7, with D tentatively TRBD1 (5 bases). This CDR3 is 12 amino acids long. Germline V gene data show CDR1 as SQVTM and CDR2 as ANQGSEA. With 5 bases removed from V and 2 bases from J, the gap between germline ends came to 10 bases. The CDR3 protein is CSVLDNAYEQYF. CDR3 coding DNA: TGCAGCGTTTTGGACAACGCCTACGAGCAGTACTTC.

This clone is a singleton in its sample. The chain recombines TRBV12-5 with TRBJ1-5, with 9 bases lining up with TRBD1. Germline lookup yields CDR1 LGHNT and CDR2 FRNRAP. The V and J ends lost 1 base and 4 bases, in that order; junction bases with no gene match: 5. The CDR3 loop spans 16 amino acids. CDR3 nucleotides: TGTGCTAGTGGTTTGGGACCCGGACAGGGGAATCAGCCCCAGCATTTT. This encodes CASGLGPGQGNQPQHF.

The chain is built from TRBV28 and TRBJ2-3; perhaps TRBD2 as D (6 bases). Trimming took 6 bases from V and 5 from J, leaving 12 bases between them. The CDR3 runs to 13 residues. The germline CDR1 and CDR2 sequences are MDHEN and SYDVKM. The CDR3 sequence is CASRRGKIDTQYF. The DNA for the CDR3 is TGTGCCAGCAGGCGCGGGAAGATAGATACGCAGTATTTT. The whole variable domain, remainder taken from reference TRBV28 and TRBJ2-3, is DVKVTQSSRYLVKRTGEKVFLECVQDMDHENMFWYRQDPGLGLRLIYFSYDVKMKEKGDIPEGYSVSREKKERFSLILESASTNQTSMYLCASRRGKIDTQYFGPGTRLTVL.

This chain links TRBV30 with TRBJ1-4; no reliable D call. Germline CDR1 GTSNPN, CDR2 SVGIG (reference sequence). The V end was cut by 5 bases, the J end by 7 bases, with 14 bases between. The CDR3 is 13 residues long. Here the CDR3 DNA reads TGTGCCTGGGCCGCCCCCGGCGGTGAAAAACTGTTTTTT. This encodes CAWAAPGGEKLFF.

V and J are TRBV5-6 and TRBJ1-2, with D unresolved. CDR1 is SGHDT, CDR2 YYEEEE, per germline. V was trimmed by 4 bases and J by 1 base, leaving 5 bases between them. The CDR3 has 12 residues. The CDR3 here is CASSRSNYGYTF. The CDR3 bases are TGTGCCAGCAGCCGGAGTAACTATGGCTACACCTTC.

V gene TRBV29-1 combines with J gene TRBJ2-5; TRBD1 aligns across 9 bases. The V gene's germline CDR1 is SQVTM and CDR2 ANQGSEA. CDR3 length: 13 amino acids. Germline trimming cut 4 bases from V and 4 bases from J; bases unmatched to any gene: 4. The CDR3, as DNA: TGCAGCGTTGTAGGACAGGGGTCAGAGACCCAGTACTTC. Its protein is CSVVGQGSETQYF.

The rearrangement links TRBV19 to TRBJ2-2, with D uncertain. Germline V CDR1 and CDR2: LNHDA, SQIVND (reference sequence). The CDR3 sequence is 15 residues long. The V and J ends lost 4 bases and 5 bases respectively, with 14 bases between them. The CDR3 region has the DNA TGTGCCAGTAGTACCCTCGCTAGTGGGACCGGGGAGCTGTTTTTT. It is translated as CASSTLASGTGELFF.

The V and J genes are TRBV13 and TRBJ2-1; unclear D gene. V lost 5 bases, J lost 9 bases, and 11 bases lay in between. The germline V gene has CDR1 PRHDT and CDR2 FYEKMQ (reference sequence). CDR3 length: 12 amino acids. Here the CDR3 DNA reads TGTGCCAGCAGCGGCCTTCCTGGTGAGCAGTTCTTC. It is translated as CASSGLPGEQFF.

V usage is TRBV27 and J usage is TRBJ1-5; D perhaps matches TRBD1 (6 bases). CDR1 is MNHEY, CDR2 SMNVEV, per germline (reference sequence). The CDR3 is 14 amino acids. The germline V and J ends were trimmed by 5 bases and 5 bases, with 13 bases remaining between them. The CDR3 loop reads CASSVGTPYQPQHF. Here the CDR3 DNA reads TGTGCCAGCAGTGTAGGGACACCGTATCAGCCCCAGCATTTT.

The chain employs TRBV11-2 and TRBJ1-5, with TRBD1 identical over 9 bases. V shed 6 bases, J shed 1 base, and the junction held 4 bases outside the gene matches. CDR1 and CDR2 (germline): SGHAT, FQNNGV. This CDR3 has 15 amino acids. CDR3 sequence (DNA): TGTGCCAGCAGGGCCGGGACAGGGAGCAATCAGCCCCAGCATTTT. Protein product: CASRAGTGSNQPQHF. The full variable domain, its missing parts supplied by reference TRBV11-2 and TRBJ1-5, is EAGVAQSPRYKIIEKRQSVAFWCNPISGHATLYWYQQILGQGPKLLIQFQNNGVVDDSQLPKDRFSAERLKGVDSTLKIQPAKLEDSAVYLCASRAGTGSNQPQHFGDGTRLSIL.

The chain combines TRBV9 with TRBJ1-1; a weak D match, TRBD1 (5 bases). Germline loops: CDR1 SGDLS, CDR2 YYNGEE. This CDR3 is built from 12 residues. Trimming pared 4 bases from V and 7 bases from J, leaving 11 bases between. CDR3 region: CASSCDRVEAFF. CDR3 DNA: TGTGCCAGCAGCTGCGACAGAGTTGAAGCTTTCTTT.